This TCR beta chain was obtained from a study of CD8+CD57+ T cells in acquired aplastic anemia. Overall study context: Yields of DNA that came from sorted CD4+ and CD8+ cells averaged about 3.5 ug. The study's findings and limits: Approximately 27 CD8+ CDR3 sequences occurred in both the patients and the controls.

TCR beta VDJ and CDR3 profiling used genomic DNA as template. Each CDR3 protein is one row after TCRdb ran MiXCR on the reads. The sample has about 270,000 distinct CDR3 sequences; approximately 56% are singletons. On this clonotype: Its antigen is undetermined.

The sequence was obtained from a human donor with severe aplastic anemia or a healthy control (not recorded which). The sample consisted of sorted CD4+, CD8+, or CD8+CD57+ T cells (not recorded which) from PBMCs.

In nucleotides, the CDR3 is TGTGCCAGCAGCCAGGGACGTCGGAGCTCCTACGAGCAGTACTTC. This gives the protein CASSQGRRSSYEQYF. The chain couples TRBV5-8 to TRBJ2-7, with D perhaps TRBD1 or TRBD2 (5 bases each). Germline V CDR1 and CDR2: SGHTS, YDEGEE. This CDR3 has 15 amino acids. V was cut by 4 bases and J by 0 bases, with 14 bases left in between.